A single sample is the source of the 19 T cell receptor beta chains below, sequenced in a study of shared clonotypes between healthy human individuals (dated by TCRdb to 2020 to 2022). CD8 naive samples were CD45RO-negative cells positively selected for CCR7, giving a CD45RA+CCR7+ population that excluded TemRA cells. Receptor libraries were prepared by the immunoSEQ multiplex PCR assay. As stored in TCRdb, this immuneACCESS dataset retains in-frame rearrangements with V and J assigned. A fraction of the clones does not appear; measured against another copy, unresolved V genes explain less than half of the discrepancy, and the remainder lacks a known reason. This sample lists about 2,100,000 clones; around 93% were detected once. In total, the top ten clones hold 1.5% to 2% of the sample. Source material: naive CD8+ T cells from PBMCs. Explained via the paper, the cell subset or site label denotes: CD45RA+CCR7+. The receptors shown here come from a man younger than 30 in good health. Some clones in this sample may be carry-over from other donors' samples.

V usage is TRBV11-2 and J usage is TRBJ1-2; no reliable D call. The ends were cut back, 6 bases at V and 0 bases at J, with 17 bases in the middle. Germline CDR1 reads SGHAT; CDR2 reads FQNNGV. CDR3 length: 16 amino acids. Written as DNA, the CDR3 is TGTGCCAGCAGGCGCGCTTTCAGAGACCCTAACTATGGCTACACCTTC. Translating it yields CASRRAFRDPNYGYTF.

Notes on this clone: Other DNA sequences in the sample encode the same CDR3. The chain carries TRBV27 and TRBJ2-7; 8 bases are a match to TRBD1. Germline V CDR1 and CDR2: MNHEY, SMNVEV (reference sequence). V shed 5 bases, J shed 4 bases, and the junction held 7 bases outside the gene matches. The CDR3 contains 14 residues. The CDR3 loop is CASSAGQGIYEQYF. The CDR3 DNA sequence: TGTGCCAGCAGTGCCGGACAGGGAATATACGAGCAGTACTTC.

V usage is TRBV6-1 and J usage is TRBJ1-5; D not resolved. Trimming took 3 bases from V and 6 from J, leaving 9 bases between them. Looked up from germline, CDR1 is MNHNS and CDR2 is SASEGT. The length of the CDR3 is 13 residues. This CDR3 reads CASSDWATQPQHF. CDR3 in DNA: TGTGCCAGCAGTGATTGGGCGACTCAGCCCCAGCATTTT.

This clone was detected once. V is TRBV29-1 and J is TRBJ2-2, with D hard to call. The ends were cut back, 1 base at V and 4 bases at J, with 4 bases in the middle. The CDR3 totals 12 residues. Germline V lookup: CDR1 SQVTM, CDR2 ANQGSEA. The CDR3 coding sequence is TGCAGCGTTGAAGGGTCCACCGGGGAGCTGTTTTTT. It codes for CSVEGSTGELFF.

V and J are TRBV7-9 and TRBJ1-4; no firm D call. Trimming removed 1 base from V and 7 bases from J, with 7 bases in between. This CDR3 is 13 amino acids long. Germline CDR1 reads SEHNR; CDR2 reads FQNEAQ (reference sequence). The CDR3 bases are TGTGCCAGCAGCTTAGTCCAAGGTGAAAAACTGTTTTTT. This codes for CASSLVQGEKLFF.

The V gene is TRBV5-4, the J gene TRBJ2-7, with D unclear. CDR3 length: 13 residues. CDR1 is SGHNT, CDR2 YYREEE, per germline (reference sequence). Trimming cost V 4 bases and J 2 bases, with 10 bases left between them. The CDR3: CASSMDRTYEQYF. Here the CDR3 DNA reads TGTGCCAGCAGCATGGACCGGACCTACGAGCAGTACTTC.

This chain joins TRBV10-2 and TRBJ2-3, with TRBD2 matching over 7 bases. V gave up 3 bases and J gave up 2 bases; unmatched junction bases: 5. The CDR3 has 15 residues. Germline assignment: CDR1 WSHSY and CDR2 SAAADI. For the CDR3, the DNA is TGCGCCAGCAGTGATAGGCTAGCGGCCACAGATACGCAGTATTTT. Encoded protein: CASSDRLAATDTQYF.

The chain uses TRBV2 and TRBJ2-1; 7 bases align to TRBD2. CDR3 length: 17 residues. Germline loops: CDR1 SNHLY, CDR2 FYNNEI. The J segment lost 4 bases and the V segment lost 2 bases, leaving 11 bases of the junction unmatched. DNA of the CDR3: TGTGCCAGCAGTGAATACCAGTGGGGGGGGATTTACAATGAGCAGTTCTTC. Protein: CASSEYQWGGIYNEQFF.

The chain uses TRBV28 and TRBJ1-5, with a weak D call TRBD1 (5 bases). Germline values: CDR1 MDHEN, CDR2 SYDVKM. V gave up 7 bases and J gave up 10 bases, with 26 bases separating them. This CDR3 has 16 amino acids. The CDR3 here is CASTDSEVIARGPQHF. The DNA for the CDR3 is TGTGCCAGCACCGACTCAGAGGTTATCGCGCGGGGCCCCCAGCATTTT.

This chain uses TRBV5-6 with TRBJ1-1; D call uncertain. With 0 bases removed from V and 3 bases from J, the gap between germline ends came to 12 bases. The germline V gene has CDR1 SGHDT and CDR2 YYEEEE. This CDR3 is 15 amino acids long. The CDR3 region has the DNA TGTGCCAGCAGCTTGGCCGCGGGTGTCGACACTGAAGCTTTCTTT. It translates to CASSLAAGVDTEAFF.

The chain carries TRBV7-3 and TRBJ1-1; possibly TRBD1 for D (6 bases). V was trimmed by 4 bases and J by 2 bases, leaving 11 bases between them. The CDR3 runs to 14 residues. Germline CDR1 is SGHTA and CDR2 is FQGTGA. CDR3 nucleotides: TGTGCCAGCAGCTCCCGGGACATTAACACTGAAGCTTTCTTT. Amino acids: CASSSRDINTEAFF.

The chain has TRBV10-1 and TRBJ1-1, with no clear D. This CDR3 region has 12 residues. CDR1 is WNHNN and CDR2 is SYGVQD in the germline V gene (reference sequence). Trimming stripped 5 bases from V and 4 bases from J, with 8 bases between. In DNA, the CDR3 is TGCGCCAGCAGTCCGGAGGGCACTGAAGCTTTCTTT. It encodes CASSPEGTEAFF.

The CDR3 DNA sequence: TGTGCCAGCAGCTTAAATAGCGGCACCTACAATGAGCAGTTCTTC. Its translation: CASSLNSGTYNEQFF. The rearrangement joins TRBV13 to TRBJ2-1; D might be TRBD2 (6 bases). CDR1 and CDR2 (germline): PRHDT, FYEKMQ (reference sequence). This CDR3 has 15 residues. Trimming removed 2 bases from V and 2 bases from J, with 10 bases in between.

This sequence joins TRBV6-4 and TRBJ2-1; D might be TRBD2 (5 bases). CDR3 length equals 16 residues. V shed 3 bases and J shed 10 bases, with 22 bases lying between them. CDR1 MRHNA and CDR2 SNTAGT come from the germline V gene. CDR3 DNA sequence: TGTGCCAGCAGTGAAGGTCGGGGAGTTGATGTTGAGGAGCAGTTCTTC. Encoded protein: CASSEGRGVDVEEQFF.

This clone was detected only once. This chain joins TRBV9 and TRBJ1-2, with D tentatively TRBD1 (5 bases). The CDR3 is made up of 14 amino acids. V was shortened by 4 bases and J by 6 bases, with 16 bases between the two germline ends. Germline V gives CDR1 SGDLS, CDR2 YYNGEE. CDR3 sequence: CASSPHGPGDGYTF. DNA for the CDR3: TGTGCCAGCAGCCCACACGGTCCGGGGGATGGCTACACCTTC.

The chain recombines TRBV6-5 with TRBJ1-2, with 8 bases fitting TRBD1. The CDR3 is made up of 14 amino acids. The germline gives CDR1 MNHEY, CDR2 SVGAGI. V was pared by 6 bases and J by 7 bases, with 10 bases of the junction left unmatched. In nucleotides, the CDR3 is TGTGCCAGCAGGCACCCGGACAGGGACTTTGGCTACACCTTC. It specifies CASRHPDRDFGYTF.

V gene TRBV19 combines with J gene TRBJ1-1, with TRBD1 matching 7 bases. In germline, CDR1 is LNHDA, CDR2 SQIVND (reference sequence). This CDR3 region has 15 residues. Trimming removed 6 bases from V and 3 bases from J; junction bases left unmatched: 10. The CDR3 sequence is CASSIRGRADTEAFF. The CDR3 DNA reads as TGTGCCAGTAGCATAAGGGGGCGTGCGGACACTGAAGCTTTCTTT.

In regard to this clone: Other DNA sequences in this specimen translate into the identical CDR3. The chain joins TRBV20-1 to TRBJ2-1; D remains ambiguous. The CDR3 extends over 10 amino acids. Between the trimmed V and J ends, which lost 2 bases and 7 bases, there was a span of 3 bases. CDR1 is DFQATT and CDR2 is SNEGSKA in the germline V gene (reference sequence). This CDR3 reads CSARLNEQFF. The CDR3 DNA reads TGCAGTGCTAGACTTAATGAGCAGTTCTTC.

This chain uses TRBV10-2 with TRBJ2-1; TRBD1 or TRBD2 may be the D gene (6 bases each). V shed 4 bases and J shed 6 bases, with 13 bases lying between them. This CDR3 comprises 14 residues. Germline lookup yields CDR1 WSHSY and CDR2 SAAADI. CDR3 DNA sequence: TGCGCCAGCAGTGGGGGGCCCGGGGGCAATGAGCAGTTCTTC. The encoded protein is CASSGGPGGNEQFF.